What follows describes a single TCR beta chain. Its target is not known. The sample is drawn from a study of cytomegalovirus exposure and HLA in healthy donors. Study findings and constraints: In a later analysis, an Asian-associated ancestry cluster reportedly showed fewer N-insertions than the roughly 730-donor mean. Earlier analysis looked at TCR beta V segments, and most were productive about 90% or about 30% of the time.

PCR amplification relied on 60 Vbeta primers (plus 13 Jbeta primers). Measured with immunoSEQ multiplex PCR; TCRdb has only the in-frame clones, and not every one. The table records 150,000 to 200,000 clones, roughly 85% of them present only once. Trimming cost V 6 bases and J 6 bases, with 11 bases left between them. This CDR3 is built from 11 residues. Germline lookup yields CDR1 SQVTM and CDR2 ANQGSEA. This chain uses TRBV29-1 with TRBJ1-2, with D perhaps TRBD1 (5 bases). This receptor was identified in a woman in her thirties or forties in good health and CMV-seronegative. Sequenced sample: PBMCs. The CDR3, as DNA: TGCAGCGTGGGGCAGGAACATGGCTACACCTTC. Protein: CSVGQEHGYTF.